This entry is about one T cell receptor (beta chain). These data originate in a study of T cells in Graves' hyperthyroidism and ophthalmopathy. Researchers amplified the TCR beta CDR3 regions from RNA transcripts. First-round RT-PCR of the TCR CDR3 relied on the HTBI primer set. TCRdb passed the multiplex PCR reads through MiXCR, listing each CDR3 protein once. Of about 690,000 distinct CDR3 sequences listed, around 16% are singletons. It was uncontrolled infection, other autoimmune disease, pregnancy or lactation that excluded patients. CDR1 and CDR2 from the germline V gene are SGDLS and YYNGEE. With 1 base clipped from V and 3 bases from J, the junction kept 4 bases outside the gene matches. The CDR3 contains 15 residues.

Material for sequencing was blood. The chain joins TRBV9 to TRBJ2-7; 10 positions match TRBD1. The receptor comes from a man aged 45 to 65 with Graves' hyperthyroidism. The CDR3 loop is CASSVSGTGDYEQYF. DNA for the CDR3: TGTGCCAGCAGCGTATCCGGGACAGGGGACTACGAGCAGTACTTC.